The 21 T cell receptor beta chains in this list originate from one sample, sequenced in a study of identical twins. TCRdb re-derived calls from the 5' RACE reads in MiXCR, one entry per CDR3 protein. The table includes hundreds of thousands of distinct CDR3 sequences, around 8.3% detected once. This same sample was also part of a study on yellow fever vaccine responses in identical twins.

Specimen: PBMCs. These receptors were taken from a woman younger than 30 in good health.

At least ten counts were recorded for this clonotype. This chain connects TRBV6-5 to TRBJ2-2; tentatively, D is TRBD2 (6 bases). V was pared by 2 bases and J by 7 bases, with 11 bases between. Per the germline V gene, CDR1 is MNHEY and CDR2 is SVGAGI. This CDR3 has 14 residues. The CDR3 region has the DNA TGTGCCAGCAGTTACGGAGGGTGGGACGGGGAGCTGTTTTTT. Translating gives CASSYGGWDGELFF.

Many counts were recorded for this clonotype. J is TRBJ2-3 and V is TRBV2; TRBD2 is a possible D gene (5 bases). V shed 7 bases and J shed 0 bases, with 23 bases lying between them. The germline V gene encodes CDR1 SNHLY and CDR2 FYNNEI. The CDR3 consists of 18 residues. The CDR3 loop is CASTNPQGSLGSTDTQYF. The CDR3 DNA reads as TGTGCCAGCACGAACCCCCAAGGGAGCCTAGGGAGCACAGATACGCAGTATTTT.

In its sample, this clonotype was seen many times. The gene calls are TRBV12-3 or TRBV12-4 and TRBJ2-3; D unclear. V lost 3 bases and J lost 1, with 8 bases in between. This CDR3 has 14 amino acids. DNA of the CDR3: TGTGCCAGCAGTTTGCAAGGTGGCACAGATACGCAGTATTTT. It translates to CASSLQGGTDTQYF.

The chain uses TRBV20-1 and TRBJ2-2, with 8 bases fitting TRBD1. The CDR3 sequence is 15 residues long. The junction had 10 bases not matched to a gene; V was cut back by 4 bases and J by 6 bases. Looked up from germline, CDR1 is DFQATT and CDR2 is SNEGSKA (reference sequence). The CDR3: CSATARLTGAGELFF. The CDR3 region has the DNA TGCAGTGCTACAGCCCGATTGACAGGGGCCGGGGAGCTGTTTTTT.

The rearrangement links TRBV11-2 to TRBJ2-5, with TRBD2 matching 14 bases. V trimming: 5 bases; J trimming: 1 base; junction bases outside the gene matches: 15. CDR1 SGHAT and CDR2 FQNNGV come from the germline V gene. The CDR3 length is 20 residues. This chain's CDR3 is CASSGRTGTSGGAPQETQYF. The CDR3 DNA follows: TGTGCCAGCAGCGGTAGGACGGGGACTAGCGGGGGCGCCCCCCAAGAGACCCAGTACTTC.

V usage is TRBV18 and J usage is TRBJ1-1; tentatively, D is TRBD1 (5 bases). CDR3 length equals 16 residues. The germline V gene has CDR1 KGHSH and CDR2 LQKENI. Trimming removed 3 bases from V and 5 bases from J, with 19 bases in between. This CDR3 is CASSPKDRGSQTEAFF. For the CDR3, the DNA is TGTGCCAGCTCACCGAAGGACCGGGGGTCTCAGACTGAAGCTTTCTTT.

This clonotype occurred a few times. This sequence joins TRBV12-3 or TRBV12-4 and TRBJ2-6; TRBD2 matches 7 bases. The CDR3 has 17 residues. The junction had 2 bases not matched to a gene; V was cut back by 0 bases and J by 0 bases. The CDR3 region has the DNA TGTGCCAGCAGTTTAGCGGGGGGGAGCTCTGGGGCCAACGTCCTGACTTTC. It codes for CASSLAGGSSGANVLTF.

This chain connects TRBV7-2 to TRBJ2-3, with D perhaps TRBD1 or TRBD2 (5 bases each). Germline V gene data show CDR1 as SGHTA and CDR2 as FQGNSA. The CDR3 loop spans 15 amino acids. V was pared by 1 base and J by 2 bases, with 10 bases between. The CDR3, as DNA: TGTGCCAGCAGCTTAGTGAGGGGCCCCACAGATACGCAGTATTTT. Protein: CASSLVRGPTDTQYF.

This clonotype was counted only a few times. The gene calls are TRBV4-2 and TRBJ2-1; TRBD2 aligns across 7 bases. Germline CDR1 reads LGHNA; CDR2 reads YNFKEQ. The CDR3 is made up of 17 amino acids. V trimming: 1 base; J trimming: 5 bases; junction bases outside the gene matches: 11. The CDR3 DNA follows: TGTGCCAGCAGCCAAGTTGCTCCTCTAGCGGACGACAATGAGCAGTTCTTC. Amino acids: CASSQVAPLADDNEQFF.

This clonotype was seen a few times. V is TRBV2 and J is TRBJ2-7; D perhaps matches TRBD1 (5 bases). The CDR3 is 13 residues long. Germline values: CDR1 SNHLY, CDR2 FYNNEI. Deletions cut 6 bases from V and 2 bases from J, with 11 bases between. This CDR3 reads CASRRTSTYEQYF. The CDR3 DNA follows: TGTGCCAGCAGGCGGACATCCACCTACGAGCAGTACTTC.

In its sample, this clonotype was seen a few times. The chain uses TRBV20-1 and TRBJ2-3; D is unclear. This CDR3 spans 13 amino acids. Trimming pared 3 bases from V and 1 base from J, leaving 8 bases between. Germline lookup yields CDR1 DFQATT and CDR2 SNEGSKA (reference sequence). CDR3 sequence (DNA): TGCAGTGCTAGTTGGTCAGGCACAGATACGCAGTATTTT. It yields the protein CSASWSGTDTQYF.

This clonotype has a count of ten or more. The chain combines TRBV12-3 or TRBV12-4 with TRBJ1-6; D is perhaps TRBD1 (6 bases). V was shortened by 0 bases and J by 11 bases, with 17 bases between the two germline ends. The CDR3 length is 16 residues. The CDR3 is CASSLAGQSGRTPLHF. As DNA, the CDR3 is TGTGCCAGCAGTTTAGCGGGACAATCGGGGAGAACACCCCTCCACTTT.

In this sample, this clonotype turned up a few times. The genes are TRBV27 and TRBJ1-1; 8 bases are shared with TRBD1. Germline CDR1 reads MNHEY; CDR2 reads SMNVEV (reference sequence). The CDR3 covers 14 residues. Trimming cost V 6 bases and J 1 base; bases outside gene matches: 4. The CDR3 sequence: CASSQGAENTEAFF. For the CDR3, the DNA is TGTGCCAGCAGCCAGGGGGCTGAGAACACTGAAGCTTTCTTT.

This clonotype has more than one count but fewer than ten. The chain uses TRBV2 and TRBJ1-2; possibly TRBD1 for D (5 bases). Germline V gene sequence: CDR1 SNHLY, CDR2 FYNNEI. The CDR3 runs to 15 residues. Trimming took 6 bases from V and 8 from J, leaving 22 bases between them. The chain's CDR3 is CASSPWGQGHLGYTF. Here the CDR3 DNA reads TGTGCCAGCAGCCCCTGGGGCCAAGGCCATCTGGGCTACACCTTC.

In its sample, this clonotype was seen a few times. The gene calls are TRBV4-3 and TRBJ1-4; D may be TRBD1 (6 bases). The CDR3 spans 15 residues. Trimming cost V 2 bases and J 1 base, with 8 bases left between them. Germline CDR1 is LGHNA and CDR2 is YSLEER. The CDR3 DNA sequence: TGCGCCAGCAGCCAAACAGGGCGAACTAATGAAAAACTGTTTTTT. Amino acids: CASSQTGRTNEKLFF.

Written as DNA, the CDR3 is TGTGCCAGCAGTTACGTCCCCAAAAGCGGAAGCTCCTACAATGAGCAGTTCTTC. This codes for CASSYVPKSGSSYNEQFF. This chain uses TRBV6-5 with TRBJ2-1; tentatively, D is TRBD2 (5 bases). The CDR3 loop spans 18 amino acids. Trimming cost V 2 bases and J 0 bases, with 17 bases left between them. The germline V gene encodes CDR1 MNHEY and CDR2 SVGAGI.

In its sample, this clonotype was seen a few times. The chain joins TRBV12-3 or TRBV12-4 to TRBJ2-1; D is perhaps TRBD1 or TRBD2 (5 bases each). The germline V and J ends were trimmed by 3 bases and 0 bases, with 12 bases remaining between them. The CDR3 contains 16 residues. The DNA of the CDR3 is TGTGCCAGCAGTTTTTTCCGGGGCGGCTCCTACAATGAGCAGTTCTTC. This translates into CASSFFRGGSYNEQFF.

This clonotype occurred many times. CDR3 DNA: TGCAGCGTGCCCGGGACAGGGGCGATACAAGCTAACTATGGCTACACCTTC. This translates into CSVPGTGAIQANYGYTF. This chain links TRBV29-1 with TRBJ1-2; 10 bases match TRBD1. This CDR3 is built from 17 residues. Per germline, CDR1 SQVTM and CDR2 ANQGSEA. Losses at the gene ends were 6 bases for V and 0 bases for J; bases not matched to a gene: 13. Using reference TRBV29-1 and TRBJ1-2 for the parts outside the CDR3, the full variable domain is SAVISQKPSRDICQRGTSLTIQCQVDSQVTMMFWYRQQPGQSLTLIATANQGSEATYESGFVIDKFPISRPNLTFSTLTVSNMSPEDSSIYLCSVPGTGAIQANYGYTFGSGTRLTVV.

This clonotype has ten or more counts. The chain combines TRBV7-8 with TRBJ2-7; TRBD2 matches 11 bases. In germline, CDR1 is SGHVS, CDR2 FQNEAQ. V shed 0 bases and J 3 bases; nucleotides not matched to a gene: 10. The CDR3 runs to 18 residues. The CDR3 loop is CASSLAHGSGRGGYEQYF. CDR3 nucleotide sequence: TGTGCCAGCAGCTTAGCGCACGGTAGCGGGAGGGGGGGCTACGAGCAGTACTTC.

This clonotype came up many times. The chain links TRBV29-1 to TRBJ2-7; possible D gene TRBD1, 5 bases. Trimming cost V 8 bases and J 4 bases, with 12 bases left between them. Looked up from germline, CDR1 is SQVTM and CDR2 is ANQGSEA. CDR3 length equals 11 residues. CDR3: CSMMTAYEQYF. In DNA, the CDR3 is TGCAGCATGATGACAGCTTACGAGCAGTACTTC.

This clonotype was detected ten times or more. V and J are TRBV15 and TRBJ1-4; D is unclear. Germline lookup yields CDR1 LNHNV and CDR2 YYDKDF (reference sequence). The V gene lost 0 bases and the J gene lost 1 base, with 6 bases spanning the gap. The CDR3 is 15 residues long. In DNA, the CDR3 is TGTGCCACCAGCAGAGAGGGTAAAACTAATGAAAAACTGTTTTTT. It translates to CATSREGKTNEKLFF.